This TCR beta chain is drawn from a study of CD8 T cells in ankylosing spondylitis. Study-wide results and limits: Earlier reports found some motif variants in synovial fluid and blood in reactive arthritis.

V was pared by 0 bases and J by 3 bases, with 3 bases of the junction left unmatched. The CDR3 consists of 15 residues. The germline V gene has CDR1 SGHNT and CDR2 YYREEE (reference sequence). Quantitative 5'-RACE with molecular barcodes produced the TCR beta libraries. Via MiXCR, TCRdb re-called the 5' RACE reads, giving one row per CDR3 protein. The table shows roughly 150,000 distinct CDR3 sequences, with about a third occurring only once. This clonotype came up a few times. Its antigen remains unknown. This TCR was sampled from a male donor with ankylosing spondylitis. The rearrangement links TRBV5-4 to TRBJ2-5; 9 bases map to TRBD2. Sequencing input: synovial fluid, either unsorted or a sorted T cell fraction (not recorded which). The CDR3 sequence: CASSLVPSGKETQYF. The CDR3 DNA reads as TGTGCCAGCAGCTTGGTGCCTAGCGGGAAAGAGACCCAGTACTTC.